This TCR beta chain was sequenced in a study of beta chain features in type 1 diabetes. Study at large: Cell yields, gender and age were similar in healthy donors and patients.

Trimming left V 4 bases short and J 6 bases short, with 7 bases between. There are 12 residues in the CDR3. Germline V gene sequence: CDR1 PRHDT, CDR2 FYEKMQ (reference sequence). Overall study results and limits: Insertions were fewer and deletions more numerous at VDJ junctions in type 1 diabetes patients. In cDNA sequencing, cells with high TCR expression could be over-represented. There was a moderate but significant shortening of TCRB CDR3s in all four CD4+ subsets of Type 1 diabetes patients.

Points on this clone: The antigen is undetermined.

The sequenced template was cDNA made from the entire isolated RNA. The table came from immunoSEQ multiplex PCR; TCRdb's copy has only in-frame clones and leaves some out. The top ten clones hold around 0.13% of a sample with 50,000 or so clones, approximately 40% of them seen once. The sequenced material came from stem cell memory CD4+ T cells from blood. The clonotype was recovered from a man aged 25-45 years with type 1 diabetes. This chain uses TRBV13 with TRBJ2-1; D is unresolved. The CDR3 sequence is CASSSSLNEQFF. The CDR3 coding sequence is TGTGCCAGCAGCTCCTCCCTCAATGAGCAGTTCTTC. Together with reference TRBV13 and TRBJ2-1, the CDR3 gives the full variable domain: AAGVIQSPRHLIKEKRETATLKCYPIPRHDTVYWYQQGPGQDPQFLISFYEKMQSDKGSIPDRFSAQQFSDYHSELNMSSLELGDSALYFCASSSSLNEQFFGPGTRLTVL.